This T cell receptor beta chain was observed in a study of T-cell memory formation after mild COVID-19. This clonotype was seen just once. Its antigen is not identified. Points from the study as a whole: Clones shrinking between day 15 and 85 showed a balanced CD4/CD8 split, and those that grew later tilted toward CD4+. The study found contracting CD4+ clones mainly in CM and EM and contracting CD8+ clones in EMRA.

Per the germline V gene, CDR1 is SGHRS and CDR2 is YFSETQ. The CDR3 totals 16 residues. Trimming took 0 bases from V and 7 from J; bases not matched to a gene: 7. Using its own MiXCR run on the 5' RACE reads, TCRdb lists one record per CDR3 protein. The table lists under 550,000 distinct CDR3 sequences, 18% of them singletons. Specimen: PBMCs or a T cell subset sorted from them (not recorded which). The V gene is TRBV5-1, the J gene TRBJ1-6; 7 bases agree with TRBD1. The source is a man between 18 and 29 years old who had mild COVID-19 (a few samples of this study predate the infection). Cell type and time point are not known. In nucleotides, the CDR3 is TGCGCCAGCAGCTTGGGACAGGGAACCAACAATTCACCCCTCCACTTT. Its translation is CASSLGQGTNNSPLHF. Using reference TRBV5-1 and TRBJ1-6 for the parts outside the CDR3, the full variable domain is KAGVTQTPRYLIKTRGQQVTLSCSPISGHRSVSWYQQTPGQGLQFLFEYFSETQRNKGNFPGRFSGRQFSNSRSEMNVSTLELGDSALYLCASSLGQGTNNSPLHFGNGTRLTVT.